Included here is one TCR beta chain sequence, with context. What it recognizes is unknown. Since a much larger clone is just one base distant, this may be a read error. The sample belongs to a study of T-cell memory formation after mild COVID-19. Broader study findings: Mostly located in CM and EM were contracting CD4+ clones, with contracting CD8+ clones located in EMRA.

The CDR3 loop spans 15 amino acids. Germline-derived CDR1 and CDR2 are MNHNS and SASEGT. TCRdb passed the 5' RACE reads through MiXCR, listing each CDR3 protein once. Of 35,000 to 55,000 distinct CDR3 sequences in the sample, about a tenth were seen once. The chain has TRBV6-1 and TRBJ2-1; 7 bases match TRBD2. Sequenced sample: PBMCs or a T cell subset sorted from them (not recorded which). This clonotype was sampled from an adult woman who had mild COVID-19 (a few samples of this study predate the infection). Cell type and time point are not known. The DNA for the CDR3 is TGTGCCAGCAGTCAGTCCAGCGGGGCGTACAATGTGCAGTTCTTC. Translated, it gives CASSQSSGAYNVQFF.